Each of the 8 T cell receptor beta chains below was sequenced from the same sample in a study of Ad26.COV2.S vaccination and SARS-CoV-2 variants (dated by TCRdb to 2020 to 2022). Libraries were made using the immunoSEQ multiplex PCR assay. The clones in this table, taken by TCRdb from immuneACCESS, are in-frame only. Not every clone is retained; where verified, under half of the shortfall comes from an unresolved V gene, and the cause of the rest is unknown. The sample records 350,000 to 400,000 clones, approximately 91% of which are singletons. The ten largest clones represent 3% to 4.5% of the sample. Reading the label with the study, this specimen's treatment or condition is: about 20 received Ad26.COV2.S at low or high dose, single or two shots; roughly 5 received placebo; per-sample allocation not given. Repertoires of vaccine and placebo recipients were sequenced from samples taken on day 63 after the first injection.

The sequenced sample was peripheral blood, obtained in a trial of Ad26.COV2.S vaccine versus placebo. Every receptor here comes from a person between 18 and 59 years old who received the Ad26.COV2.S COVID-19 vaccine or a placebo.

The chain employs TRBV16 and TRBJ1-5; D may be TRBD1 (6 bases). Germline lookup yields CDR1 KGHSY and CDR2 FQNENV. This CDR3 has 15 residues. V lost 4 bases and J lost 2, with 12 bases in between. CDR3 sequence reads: CASSPQGMGNQPQHF. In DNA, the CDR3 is TGTGCCAGCAGCCCCCAGGGGATGGGCAATCAGCCCCAGCATTTT.

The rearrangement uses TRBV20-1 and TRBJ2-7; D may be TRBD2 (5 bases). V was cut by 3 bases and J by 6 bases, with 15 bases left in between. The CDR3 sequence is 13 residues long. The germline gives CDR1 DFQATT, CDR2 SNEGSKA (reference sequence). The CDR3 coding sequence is TGCAGTGCTAGTTCGGGCCGGGGAGCCGAGCAGTACTTC. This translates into CSASSGRGAEQYF.

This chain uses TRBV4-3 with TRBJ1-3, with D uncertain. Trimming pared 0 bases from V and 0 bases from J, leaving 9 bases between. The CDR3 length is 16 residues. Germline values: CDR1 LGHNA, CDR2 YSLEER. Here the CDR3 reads CASSQDSTYSGNTIYF. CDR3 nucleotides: TGCGCCAGCAGCCAAGATTCAACTTACTCTGGAAACACCATATATTTT.

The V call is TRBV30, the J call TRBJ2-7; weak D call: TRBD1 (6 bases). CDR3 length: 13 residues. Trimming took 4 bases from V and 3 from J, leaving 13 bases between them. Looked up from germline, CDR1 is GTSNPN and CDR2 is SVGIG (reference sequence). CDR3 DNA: TGTGCCTGGACCCGGGACACCTACTACGAGCAGTACTTC. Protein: CAWTRDTYYEQYF.

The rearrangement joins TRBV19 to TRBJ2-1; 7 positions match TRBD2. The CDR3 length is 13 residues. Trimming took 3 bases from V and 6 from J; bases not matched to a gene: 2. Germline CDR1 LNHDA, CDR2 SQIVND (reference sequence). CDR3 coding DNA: TGTGCCAGTAGTATCCGGGGGGTCAATGAGCAGTTCTTC. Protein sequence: CASSIRGVNEQFF.

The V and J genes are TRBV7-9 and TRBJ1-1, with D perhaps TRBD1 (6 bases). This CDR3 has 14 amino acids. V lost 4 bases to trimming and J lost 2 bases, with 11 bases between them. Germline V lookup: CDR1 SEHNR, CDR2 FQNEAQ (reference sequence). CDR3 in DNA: TGTGCCAGCAGCTGGGGTGGGGGCAACACTGAAGCTTTCTTT. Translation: CASSWGGGNTEAFF.

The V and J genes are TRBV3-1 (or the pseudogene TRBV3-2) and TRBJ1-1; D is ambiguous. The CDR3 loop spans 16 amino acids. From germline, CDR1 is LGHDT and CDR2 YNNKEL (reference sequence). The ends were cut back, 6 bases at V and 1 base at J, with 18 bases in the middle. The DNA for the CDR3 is TGTGCCAGCAGGGACCTTCAGGCGGGGAAGAACACTGAAGCTTTCTTT. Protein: CASRDLQAGKNTEAFF.

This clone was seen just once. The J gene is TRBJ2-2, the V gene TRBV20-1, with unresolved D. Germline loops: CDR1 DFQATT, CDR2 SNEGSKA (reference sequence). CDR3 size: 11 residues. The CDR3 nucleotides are TGCGTTGGCGGCATCCCCGGGGAGCTGTTTTTT. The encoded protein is CVGGIPGELFF.